This T cell receptor (beta chain) derives from a study of blood T cells in healthy people across ages. J gave up 3 bases and V 5 bases, and 7 bases lay outside the gene matches. This CDR3 is 14 amino acids long. Next came a second PCR, run for roughly 6 to 11 cycles, which used a sample-barcoded 5' primer along with a J-beta primer mix. Each cDNA molecule was tagged by a template-switch adaptor that had 12 random nucleotides. TCRdb reanalysed the 5' RACE reads using MiXCR and keeps one entry per CDR3 protein. The sample lists roughly 560,000 distinct CDR3 sequences; approximately 25% were seen once. This same sample was also taken into another study, of T cells of mothers and their children.

The sequencing sample was made of blood. The TCR comes from a boy aged 10-17 years in good health. The rearrangement joins TRBV12-3 or TRBV12-4 to TRBJ2-7; 7 bases are shared with TRBD1. The CDR3 nucleotides are TGTGCCAGCAGTCTCAACCGGGACAGCTACGAGCAGTACTTC. This sequence encodes CASSLNRDSYEQYF.